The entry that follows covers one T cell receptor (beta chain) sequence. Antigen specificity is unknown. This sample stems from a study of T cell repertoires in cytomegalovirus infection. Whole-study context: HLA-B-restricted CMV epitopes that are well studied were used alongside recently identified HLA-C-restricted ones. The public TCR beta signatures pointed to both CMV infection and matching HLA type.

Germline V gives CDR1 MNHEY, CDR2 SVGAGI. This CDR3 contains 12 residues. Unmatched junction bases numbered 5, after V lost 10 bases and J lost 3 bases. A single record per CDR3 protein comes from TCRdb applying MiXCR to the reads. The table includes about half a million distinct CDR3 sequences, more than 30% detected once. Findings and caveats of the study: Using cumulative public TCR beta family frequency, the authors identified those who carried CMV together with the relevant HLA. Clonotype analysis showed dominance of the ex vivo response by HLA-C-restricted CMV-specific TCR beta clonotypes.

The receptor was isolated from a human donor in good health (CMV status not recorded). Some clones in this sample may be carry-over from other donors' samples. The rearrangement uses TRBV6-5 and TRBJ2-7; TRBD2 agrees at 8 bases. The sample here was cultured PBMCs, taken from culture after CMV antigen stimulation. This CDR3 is CATREGFYEQYF. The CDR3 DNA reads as TGTGCCACCCGGGAGGGGTTCTACGAGCAGTACTTC.